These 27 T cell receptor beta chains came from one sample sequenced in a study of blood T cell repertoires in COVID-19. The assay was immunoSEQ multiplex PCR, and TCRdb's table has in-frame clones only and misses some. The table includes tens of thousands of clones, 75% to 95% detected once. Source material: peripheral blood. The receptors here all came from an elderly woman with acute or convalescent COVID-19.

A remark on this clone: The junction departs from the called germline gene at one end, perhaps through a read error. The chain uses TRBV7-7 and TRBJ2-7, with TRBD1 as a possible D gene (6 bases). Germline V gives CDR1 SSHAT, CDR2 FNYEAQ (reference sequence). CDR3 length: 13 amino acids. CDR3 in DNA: TGTGCTAGCAGCTTAGGTCCAGGGGACGAGCAGTACTTC. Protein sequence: CASSLGPGDEQYF.

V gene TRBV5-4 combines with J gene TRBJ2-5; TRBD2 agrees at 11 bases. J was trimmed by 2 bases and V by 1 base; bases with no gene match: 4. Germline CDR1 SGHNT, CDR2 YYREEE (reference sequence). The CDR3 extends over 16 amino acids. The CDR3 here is CASSLMLAGGQETQYF. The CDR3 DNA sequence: TGTGCCAGCAGCTTGATGCTAGCGGGGGGACAAGAGACCCAGTACTTC.

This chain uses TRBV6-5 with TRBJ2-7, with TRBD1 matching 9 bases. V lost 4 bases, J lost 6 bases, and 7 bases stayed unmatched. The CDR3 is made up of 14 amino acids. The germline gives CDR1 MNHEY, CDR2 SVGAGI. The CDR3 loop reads CASSLQGAQGEQYF. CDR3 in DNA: TGTGCCAGCAGTTTACAGGGGGCGCAAGGCGAGCAGTACTTC.

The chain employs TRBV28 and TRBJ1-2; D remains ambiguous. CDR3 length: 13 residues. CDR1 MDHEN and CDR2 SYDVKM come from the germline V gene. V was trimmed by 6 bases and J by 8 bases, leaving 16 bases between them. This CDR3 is CASSLDGVRGYTF. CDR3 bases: TGTGCCAGCAGCCTCGATGGAGTGAGGGGCTACACCTTC.

The DNA for the CDR3 is TGCGCCAGCAGGACCGGGACAGGGGGCTCCTACGAGCAGTACTTC. Protein sequence: CASRTGTGGSYEQYF. The chain links TRBV5-1 to TRBJ2-7; 11 bases agree with TRBD1. The CDR3 length is 15 residues. Trimming cost V 5 bases and J 0 bases; bases outside gene matches: 4. CDR1 is SGHRS, CDR2 YFSETQ, per germline.

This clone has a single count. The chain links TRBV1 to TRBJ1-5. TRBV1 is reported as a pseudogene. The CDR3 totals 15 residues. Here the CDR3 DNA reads TGCACCAGCAGTCTCGGGCGAGGGAGCAATCAGCCCCAGCATTTT. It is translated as CTSSLGRGSNQPQHF.

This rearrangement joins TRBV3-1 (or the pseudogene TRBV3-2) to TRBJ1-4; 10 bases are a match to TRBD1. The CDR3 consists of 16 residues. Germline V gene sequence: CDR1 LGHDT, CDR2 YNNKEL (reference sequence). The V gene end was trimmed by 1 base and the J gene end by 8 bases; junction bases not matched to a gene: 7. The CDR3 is CASSQGVGQGNEKLFF. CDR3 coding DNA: TGTGCCAGCAGCCAAGGAGTGGGACAGGGGAACGAAAAACTGTTTTTT.

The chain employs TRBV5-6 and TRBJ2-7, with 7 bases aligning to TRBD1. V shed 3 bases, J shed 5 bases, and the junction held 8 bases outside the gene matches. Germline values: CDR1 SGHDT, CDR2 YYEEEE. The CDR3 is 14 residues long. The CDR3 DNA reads TGTGCCAGCAGCTCAAGGGGGCACAGAAACGAGCAGTACTTC. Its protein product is CASSSRGHRNEQYF.

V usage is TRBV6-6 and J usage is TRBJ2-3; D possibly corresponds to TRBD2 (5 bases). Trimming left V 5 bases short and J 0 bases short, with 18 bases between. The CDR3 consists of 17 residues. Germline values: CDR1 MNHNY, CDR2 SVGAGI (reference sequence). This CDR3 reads CASSPQVGWTSTDTQYF. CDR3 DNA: TGTGCCAGCAGTCCACAAGTGGGGTGGACTAGCACAGATACGCAGTATTTT.

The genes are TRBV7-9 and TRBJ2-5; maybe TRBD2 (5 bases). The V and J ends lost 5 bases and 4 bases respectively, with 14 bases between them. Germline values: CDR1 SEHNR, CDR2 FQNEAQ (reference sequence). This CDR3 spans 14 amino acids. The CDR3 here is CASSRGLSRETQYF. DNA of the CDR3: TGTGCCAGCAGCCGGGGTCTATCACGAGAGACCCAGTACTTC. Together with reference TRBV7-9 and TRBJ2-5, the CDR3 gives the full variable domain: DTGVSQNPRHKITKRGQNVTFRCDPISEHNRLYWYRQTLGQGPEFLTYFQNEAQLEKSRLLSDRFSAERPKGSFSTLEIQRTEQGDSAMYLCASSRGLSRETQYFGPGTRLLVL.

The CDR3 DNA sequence: TGTGCCAGTAAGGGGGAGTCCTATAATTCACCCCTCCACTTT. Protein product: CASKGESYNSPLHF. The rearrangement uses TRBV19 and TRBJ1-6; D possibly corresponds to TRBD1 (6 bases). V lost 7 bases, J lost 1 base, and 8 bases lay in between. Looked up from germline, CDR1 is LNHDA and CDR2 is SQIVND (reference sequence). The CDR3 is 14 residues long.

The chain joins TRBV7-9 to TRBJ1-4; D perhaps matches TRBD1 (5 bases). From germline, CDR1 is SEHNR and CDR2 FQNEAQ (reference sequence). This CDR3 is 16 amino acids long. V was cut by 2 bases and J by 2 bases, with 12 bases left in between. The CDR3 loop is CASSLTGAQTNEKLFF. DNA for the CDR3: TGTGCCAGCAGCTTAACTGGGGCACAGACTAATGAAAAACTGTTTTTT.

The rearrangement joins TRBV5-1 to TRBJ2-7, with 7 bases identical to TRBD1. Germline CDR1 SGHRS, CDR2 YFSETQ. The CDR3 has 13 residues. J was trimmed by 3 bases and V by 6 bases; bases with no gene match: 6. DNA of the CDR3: TGCGCCAGCACAGAGGACAGGCTCTACGAGCAGTACTTC. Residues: CASTEDRLYEQYF.

CDR3 sequence (DNA): TGTGCCAGAAGCAAACCAGATCCGCGTATAGGGGTGGTTAGCAATCAGCCCCAGCATTTT. This codes for CARSKPDPRIGVVSNQPQHF. This chain links TRBV5-3 with TRBJ1-5, with a weak D call TRBD1 (5 bases). TRBV5-3 is classed as an ORF, of uncertain function. V lost 4 bases to trimming and J lost 0 bases, with 26 bases between them. The CDR3 consists of 20 residues.

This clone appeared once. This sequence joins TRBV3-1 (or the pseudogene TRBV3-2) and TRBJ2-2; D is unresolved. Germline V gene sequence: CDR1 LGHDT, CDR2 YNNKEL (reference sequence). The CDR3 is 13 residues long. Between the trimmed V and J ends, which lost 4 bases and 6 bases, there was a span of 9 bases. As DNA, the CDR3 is TGTGCCAGCAGCCCGCTTCAGGCCGGGGAGCTGTTTTTT. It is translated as CASSPLQAGELFF.

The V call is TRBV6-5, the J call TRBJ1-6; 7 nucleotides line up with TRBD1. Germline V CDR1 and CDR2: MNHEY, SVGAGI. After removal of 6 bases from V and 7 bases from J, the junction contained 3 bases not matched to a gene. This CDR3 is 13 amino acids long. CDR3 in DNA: TGTGCCAGCAGATTGACAGGGAATTCACCCCTCCACTTT. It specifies CASRLTGNSPLHF.

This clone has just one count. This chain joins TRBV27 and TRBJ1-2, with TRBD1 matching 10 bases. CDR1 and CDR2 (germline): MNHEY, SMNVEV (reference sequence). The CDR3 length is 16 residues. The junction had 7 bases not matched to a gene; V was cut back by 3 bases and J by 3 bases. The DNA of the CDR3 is TGTGCCAGCAGTTTCCGATGGACAGGGGGGCACTATGGCTACACCTTC. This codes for CASSFRWTGGHYGYTF.

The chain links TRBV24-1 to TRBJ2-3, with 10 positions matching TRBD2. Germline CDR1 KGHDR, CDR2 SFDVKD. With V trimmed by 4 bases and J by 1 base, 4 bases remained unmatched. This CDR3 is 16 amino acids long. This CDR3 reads CATSDPTSGGTDTQYF. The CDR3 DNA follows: TGTGCCACCAGTGACCCAACTAGCGGGGGCACAGATACGCAGTATTTT.

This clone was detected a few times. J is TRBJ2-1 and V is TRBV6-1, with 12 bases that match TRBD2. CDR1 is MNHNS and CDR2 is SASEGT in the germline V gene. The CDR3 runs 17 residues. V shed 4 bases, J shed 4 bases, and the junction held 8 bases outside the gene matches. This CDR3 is CASSAGRTSGEYNEQFF. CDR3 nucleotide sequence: TGTGCCAGCAGTGCAGGTCGGACTAGCGGGGAGTACAATGAGCAGTTCTTC.

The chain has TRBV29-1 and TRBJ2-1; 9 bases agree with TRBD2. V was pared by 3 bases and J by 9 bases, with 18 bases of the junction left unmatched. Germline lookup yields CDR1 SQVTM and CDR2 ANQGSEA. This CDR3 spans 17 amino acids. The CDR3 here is CSVDGLRGGRVSIEQFF. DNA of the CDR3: TGCAGCGTTGATGGGCTGCGGGGGGGCCGAGTAAGCATTGAGCAGTTCTTC.

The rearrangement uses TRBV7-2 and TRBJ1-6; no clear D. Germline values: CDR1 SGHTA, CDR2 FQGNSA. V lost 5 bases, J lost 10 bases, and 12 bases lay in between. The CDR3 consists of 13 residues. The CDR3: CASSVRVSSPLHF. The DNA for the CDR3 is TGTGCCAGCAGCGTGAGAGTTAGCTCACCCCTCCACTTT. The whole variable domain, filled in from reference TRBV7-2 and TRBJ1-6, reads GAGVSQSPSNKVTEKGKDVELRCDPISGHTALYWYRQSLGQGLEFLIYFQGNSAPDKSGLPSDRFSAERTGGSVSTLTIQRTQQEDSAVYLCASSVRVSSPLHFGNGTRLTVT.

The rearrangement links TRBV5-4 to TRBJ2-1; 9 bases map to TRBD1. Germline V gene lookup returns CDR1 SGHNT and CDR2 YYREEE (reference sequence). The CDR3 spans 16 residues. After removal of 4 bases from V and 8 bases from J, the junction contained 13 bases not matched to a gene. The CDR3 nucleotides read TGTGCCAGCAGCCAGGCTCATCGGACAGGGGCGGATGAGCAGTTCTTC. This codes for CASSQAHRTGADEQFF.

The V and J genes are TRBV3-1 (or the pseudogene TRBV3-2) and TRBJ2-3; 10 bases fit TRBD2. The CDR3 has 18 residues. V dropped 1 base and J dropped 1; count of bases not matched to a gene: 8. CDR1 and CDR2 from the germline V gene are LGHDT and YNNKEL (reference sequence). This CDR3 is CASSQVETSGFRTDTQYF. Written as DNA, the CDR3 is TGTGCCAGCAGCCAAGTCGAGACTAGCGGGTTTCGCACAGATACGCAGTATTTT.

The DNA for the CDR3 is TGTGCCAGCAGCCCTGGACAGGGAAGGGGTAATTCACCCCTCCACTTT. Its translation is CASSPGQGRGNSPLHF. V is TRBV3-1 (or the pseudogene TRBV3-2) and J is TRBJ1-6; 8 positions agree with TRBD1. CDR1 is LGHDT, CDR2 YNNKEL, per germline (reference sequence). The CDR3 length is 16 residues. The V and J ends lost 4 bases and 6 bases, in that order; junction bases with no gene match: 8.

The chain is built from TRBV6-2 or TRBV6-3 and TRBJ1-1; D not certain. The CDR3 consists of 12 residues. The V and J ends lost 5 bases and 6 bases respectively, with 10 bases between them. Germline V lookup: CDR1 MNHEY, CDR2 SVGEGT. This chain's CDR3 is CASSTKLAEAFF. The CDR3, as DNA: TGTGCCAGCAGTACAAAGCTAGCTGAAGCTTTCTTT.

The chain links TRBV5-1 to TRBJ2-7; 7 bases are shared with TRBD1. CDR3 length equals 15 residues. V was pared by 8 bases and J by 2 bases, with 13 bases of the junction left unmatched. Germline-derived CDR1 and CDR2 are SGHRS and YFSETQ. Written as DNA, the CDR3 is TGCGCCAGTAGCCCAGGGGGATCAGGAGCCTACGAGCAGTACTTC. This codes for CASSPGGSGAYEQYF.

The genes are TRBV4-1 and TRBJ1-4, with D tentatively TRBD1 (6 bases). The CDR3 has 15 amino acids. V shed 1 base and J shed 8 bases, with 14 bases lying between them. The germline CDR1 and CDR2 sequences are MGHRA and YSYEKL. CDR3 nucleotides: TGCGCCAGCAGCCAAGTCCAGGGGTTGACGGAAAAACTGTTTTTT. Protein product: CASSQVQGLTEKLFF.